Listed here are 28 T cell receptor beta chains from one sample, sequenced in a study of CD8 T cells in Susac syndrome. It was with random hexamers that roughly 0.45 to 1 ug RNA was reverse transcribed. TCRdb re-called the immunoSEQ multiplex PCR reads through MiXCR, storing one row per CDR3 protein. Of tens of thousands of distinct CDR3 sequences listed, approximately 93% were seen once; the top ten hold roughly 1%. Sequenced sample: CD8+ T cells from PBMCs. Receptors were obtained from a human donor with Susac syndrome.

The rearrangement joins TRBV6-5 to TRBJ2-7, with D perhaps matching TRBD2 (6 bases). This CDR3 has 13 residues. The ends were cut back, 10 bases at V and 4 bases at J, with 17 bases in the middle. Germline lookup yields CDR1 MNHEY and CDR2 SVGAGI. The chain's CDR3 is CATSGTSLYEQYF. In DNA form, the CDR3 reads TGTGCCACCTCCGGGACTTCTCTTTACGAGCAGTACTTC.

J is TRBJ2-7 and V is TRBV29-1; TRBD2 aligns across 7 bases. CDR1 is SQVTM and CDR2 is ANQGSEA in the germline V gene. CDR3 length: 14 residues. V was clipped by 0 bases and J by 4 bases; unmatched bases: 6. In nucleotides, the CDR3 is TGCAGCGTTGAAGATCAGCCTAGCGGTTACGAGCAGTACTTC. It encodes CSVEDQPSGYEQYF.

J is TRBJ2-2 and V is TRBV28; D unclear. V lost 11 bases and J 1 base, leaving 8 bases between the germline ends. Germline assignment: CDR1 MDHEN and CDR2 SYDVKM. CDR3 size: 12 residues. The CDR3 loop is CAGRQNTGELFF. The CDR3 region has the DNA TGTGCCGGCCGACAGAACACCGGGGAGCTGTTTTTT.

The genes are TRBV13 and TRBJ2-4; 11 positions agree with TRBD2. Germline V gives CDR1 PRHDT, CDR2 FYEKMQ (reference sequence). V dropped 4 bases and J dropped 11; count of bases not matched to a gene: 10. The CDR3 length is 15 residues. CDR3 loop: CASSSLAGGLHVQYF. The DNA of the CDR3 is TGTGCCAGCAGCTCCTTAGCGGGAGGGCTCCACGTTCAGTACTTC.

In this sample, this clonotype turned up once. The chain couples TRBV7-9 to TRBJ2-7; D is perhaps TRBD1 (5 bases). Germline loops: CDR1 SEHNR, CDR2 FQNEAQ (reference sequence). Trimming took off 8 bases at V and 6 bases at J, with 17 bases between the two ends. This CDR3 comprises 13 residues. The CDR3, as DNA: TGTGCCAGCGGTGGCAGGGCCGAGCGCGAGCAGTACTTC. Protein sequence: CASGGRAEREQYF.

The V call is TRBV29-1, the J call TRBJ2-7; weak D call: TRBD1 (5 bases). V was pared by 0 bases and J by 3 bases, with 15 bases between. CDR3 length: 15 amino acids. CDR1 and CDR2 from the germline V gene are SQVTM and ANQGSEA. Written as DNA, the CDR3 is TGCAGCGTTGAAGATGTAGGCAGGGAATACTACGAGCAGTACTTC. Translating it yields CSVEDVGREYYEQYF.

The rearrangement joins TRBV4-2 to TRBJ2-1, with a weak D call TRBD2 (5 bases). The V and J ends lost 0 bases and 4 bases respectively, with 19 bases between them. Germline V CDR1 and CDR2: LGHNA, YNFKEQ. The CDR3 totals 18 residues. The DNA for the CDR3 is TGTGCCAGCAGCCAAGAATTGTCGCGGCAGGAGGTATACAATGAGCAGTTCTTC. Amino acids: CASSQELSRQEVYNEQFF.

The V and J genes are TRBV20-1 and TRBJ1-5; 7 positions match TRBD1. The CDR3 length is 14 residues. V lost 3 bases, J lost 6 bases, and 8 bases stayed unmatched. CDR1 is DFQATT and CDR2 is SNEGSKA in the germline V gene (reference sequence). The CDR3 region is CSASNYRGSQPQHF. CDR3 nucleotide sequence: TGCAGTGCTAGTAACTACAGGGGCAGTCAGCCCCAGCATTTT.

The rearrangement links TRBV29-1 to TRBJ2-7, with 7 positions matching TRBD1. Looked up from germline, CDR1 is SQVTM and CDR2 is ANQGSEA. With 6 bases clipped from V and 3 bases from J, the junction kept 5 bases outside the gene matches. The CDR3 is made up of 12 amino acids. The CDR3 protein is CSVRQGNYEQYF. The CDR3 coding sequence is TGCAGCGTCCGACAGGGTAACTACGAGCAGTACTTC.

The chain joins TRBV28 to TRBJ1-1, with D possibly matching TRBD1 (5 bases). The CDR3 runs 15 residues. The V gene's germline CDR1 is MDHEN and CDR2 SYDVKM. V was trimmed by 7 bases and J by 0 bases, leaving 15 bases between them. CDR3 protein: CASKGTGWVNTEAFF. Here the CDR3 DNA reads TGTGCCAGCAAGGGGACGGGATGGGTGAACACTGAAGCTTTCTTT.

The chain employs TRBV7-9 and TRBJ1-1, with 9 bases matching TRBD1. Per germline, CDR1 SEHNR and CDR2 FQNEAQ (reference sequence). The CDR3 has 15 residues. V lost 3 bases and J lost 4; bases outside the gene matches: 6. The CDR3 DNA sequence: TGTGCCAGCAGCTTTCTCTGGACAGGGGCCACTGAAGCTTTCTTT. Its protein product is CASSFLWTGATEAFF.

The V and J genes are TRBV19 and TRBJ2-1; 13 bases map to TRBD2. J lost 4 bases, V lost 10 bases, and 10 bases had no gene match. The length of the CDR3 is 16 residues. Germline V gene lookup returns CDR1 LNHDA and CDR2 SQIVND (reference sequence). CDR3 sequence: CATTLAGGPGYNEQFF. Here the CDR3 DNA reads TGTGCCACGACACTAGCGGGAGGGCCGGGATACAATGAGCAGTTCTTC.

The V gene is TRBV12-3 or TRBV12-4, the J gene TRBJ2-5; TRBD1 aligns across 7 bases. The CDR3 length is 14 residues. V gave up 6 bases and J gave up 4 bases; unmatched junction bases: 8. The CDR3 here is CASSGQAVRETQYF. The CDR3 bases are TGTGCCAGCAGCGGACAGGCGGTGCGAGAGACCCAGTACTTC.

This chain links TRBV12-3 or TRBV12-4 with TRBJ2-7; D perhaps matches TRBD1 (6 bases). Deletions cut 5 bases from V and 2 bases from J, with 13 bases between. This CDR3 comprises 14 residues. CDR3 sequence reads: CASSPGTPTYEQYF. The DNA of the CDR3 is TGTGCCAGCAGTCCGGGGACACCAACCTACGAGCAGTACTTC.

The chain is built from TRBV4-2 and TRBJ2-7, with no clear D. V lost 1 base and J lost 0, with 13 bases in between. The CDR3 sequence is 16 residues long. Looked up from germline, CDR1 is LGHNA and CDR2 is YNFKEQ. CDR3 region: CASSQGVLDPSYEQYF. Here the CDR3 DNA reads TGTGCCAGCAGCCAAGGAGTTCTAGACCCCTCCTACGAGCAGTACTTC.

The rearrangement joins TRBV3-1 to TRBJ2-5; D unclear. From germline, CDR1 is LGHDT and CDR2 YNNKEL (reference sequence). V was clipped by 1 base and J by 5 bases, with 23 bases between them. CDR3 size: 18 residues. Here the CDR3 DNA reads TGTGCCAGCAGCCAAGTCCCCCAGGTTATGGTGGGTTTGGAGACCCAGTACTTC. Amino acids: CASSQVPQVMVGLETQYF.

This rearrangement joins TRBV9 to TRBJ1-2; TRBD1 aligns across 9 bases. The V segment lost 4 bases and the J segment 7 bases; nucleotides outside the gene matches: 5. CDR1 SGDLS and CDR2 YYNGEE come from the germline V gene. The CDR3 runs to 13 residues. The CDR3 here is CASSITGGSGYTF. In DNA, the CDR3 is TGTGCCAGCAGCATCACAGGGGGCTCTGGCTACACCTTC.

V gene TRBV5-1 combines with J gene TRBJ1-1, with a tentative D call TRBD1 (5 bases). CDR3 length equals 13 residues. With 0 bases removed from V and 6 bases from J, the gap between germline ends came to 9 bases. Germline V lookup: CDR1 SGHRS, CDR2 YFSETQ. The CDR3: CASSLAGAAEAFF. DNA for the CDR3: TGCGCCAGCAGCTTGGCCGGGGCCGCTGAAGCTTTCTTT. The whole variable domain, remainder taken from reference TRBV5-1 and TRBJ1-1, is KAGVTQTPRYLIKTRGQQVTLSCSPISGHRSVSWYQQTPGQGLQFLFEYFSETQRNKGNFPGRFSGRQFSNSRSEMNVSTLELGDSALYLCASSLAGAAEAFFGQGTRLTVV.

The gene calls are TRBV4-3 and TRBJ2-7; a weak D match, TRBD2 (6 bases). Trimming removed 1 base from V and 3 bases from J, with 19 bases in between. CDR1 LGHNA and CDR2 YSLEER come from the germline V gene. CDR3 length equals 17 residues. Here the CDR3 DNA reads TGCGCCAGCAGCCAAGGTGTGGAGGGCCCTTTACTCTACGAGCAGTACTTC. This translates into CASSQGVEGPLLYEQYF.

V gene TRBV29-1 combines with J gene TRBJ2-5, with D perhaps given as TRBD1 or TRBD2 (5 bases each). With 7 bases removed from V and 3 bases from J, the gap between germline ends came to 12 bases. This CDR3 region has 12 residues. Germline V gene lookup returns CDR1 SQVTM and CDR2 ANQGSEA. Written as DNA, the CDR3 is TGCAGCGGGGGCGGGTGGGAAGAGACCCAGTACTTC. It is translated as CSGGGWEETQYF.

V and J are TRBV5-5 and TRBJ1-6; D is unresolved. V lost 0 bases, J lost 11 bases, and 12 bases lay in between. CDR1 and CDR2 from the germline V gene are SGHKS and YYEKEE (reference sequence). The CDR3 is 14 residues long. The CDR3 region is CASSLEGSPPPLHF. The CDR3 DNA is TGTGCCAGCAGCTTGGAAGGGTCCCCCCCACCCCTCCACTTT.

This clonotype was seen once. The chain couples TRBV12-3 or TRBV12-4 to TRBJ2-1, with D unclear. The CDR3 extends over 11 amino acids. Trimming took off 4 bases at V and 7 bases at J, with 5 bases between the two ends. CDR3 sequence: CASSSLNEQFF. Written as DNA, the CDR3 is TGTGCCAGCAGTTCCCTAAATGAGCAGTTCTTC.

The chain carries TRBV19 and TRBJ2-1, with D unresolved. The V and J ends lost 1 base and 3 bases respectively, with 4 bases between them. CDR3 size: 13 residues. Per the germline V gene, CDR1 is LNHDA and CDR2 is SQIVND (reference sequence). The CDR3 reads CASSIGDYNEQFF. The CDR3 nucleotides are TGTGCCAGTAGTATAGGTGACTACAATGAGCAGTTCTTC.

The CDR3: CASSQDNSPLHF. In nucleotides, the CDR3 is TGCGCCAGCAGCCAGGATAATTCACCCCTCCACTTT. V gene TRBV5-1 combines with J gene TRBJ1-6; D gene uncertain. Germline V CDR1 and CDR2: SGHRS, YFSETQ. CDR3 length equals 12 residues. V was shortened by 4 bases and J by 5 bases, with 4 bases between the two germline ends.

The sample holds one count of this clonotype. The CDR3 spells CASSYRRGGIASYEQYF. DNA for the CDR3: TGTGCCAGCAGTTACCGGCGTGGCGGAATCGCTTCCTACGAGCAGTACTTC. This chain uses TRBV12-3 or TRBV12-4 with TRBJ2-7; unclear D gene. The CDR3 length is 17 residues. Trimming removed 4 bases at V and 1 base at J, with 20 bases between.

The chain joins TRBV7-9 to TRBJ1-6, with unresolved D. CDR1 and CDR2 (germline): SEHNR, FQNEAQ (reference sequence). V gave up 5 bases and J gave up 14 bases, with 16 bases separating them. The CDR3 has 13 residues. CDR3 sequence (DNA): TGTGCCAGCAGCCCCTCTGAGTCGGGTACCCTCCACTTT. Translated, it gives CASSPSESGTLHF.

The CDR3 coding sequence is TGTGCCAGCAGTTTCGGGGCTGCCTACGAGCAGTACTTC. Protein sequence: CASSFGAAYEQYF. The rearrangement links TRBV28 to TRBJ2-7; either TRBD1 or TRBD2 may supply D (5 bases each). V was shortened by 3 bases and J by 2 bases, with 8 bases between the two germline ends. The germline CDR1 and CDR2 sequences are MDHEN and SYDVKM. The CDR3 has 13 amino acids.

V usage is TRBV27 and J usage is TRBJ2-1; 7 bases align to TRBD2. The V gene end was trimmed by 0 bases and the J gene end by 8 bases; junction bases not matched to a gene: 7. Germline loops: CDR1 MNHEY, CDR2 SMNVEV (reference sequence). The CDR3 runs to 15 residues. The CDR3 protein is CASSLSVGGRYEQFF. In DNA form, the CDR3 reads TGTGCCAGCAGTTTATCGGTGGGAGGGAGGTATGAGCAGTTCTTC.